This T cell receptor (beta chain) stems from a study of T cell changes during pregnancy in multiple sclerosis. Generated by immunoSEQ multiplex PCR, the TCRdb table keeps only in-frame clones and is missing some. The sample carries roughly 85,000 clones, approximately 91% recorded once. Germline assignment: CDR1 LNHDA and CDR2 SQIVND (reference sequence). V shed 5 bases and J shed 7 bases, with 12 bases lying between them. The CDR3 length is 14 residues. The sequence was collected from a female donor with multiple sclerosis, enrolled in a pregnancy study. V is TRBV19 and J is TRBJ1-6, with D tentatively TRBD1 (6 bases). The specimen was peripheral blood, collected in the first trimester of pregnancy. CDR3 nucleotides: TGTGCCAGTAGTTTCGGGACACCAAATTCACCCCTCCACTTT. Translation: CASSFGTPNSPLHF.